This T cell receptor (beta chain) derives from a study of beta chain features in type 1 diabetes. This clone was counted a few times. Its antigen is unidentified. CDR3 length: 15 residues. Germline values: CDR1 SGHNT, CDR2 YYREEE (reference sequence). V gave up 0 bases and J gave up 2 bases, with 11 bases separating them. Study-level findings and limits: Shortening that was moderate but significant affected the TCRB CDR3s of Type 1 diabetes patients in all four CD4+ subsets. It was among patients, rather than healthy donors, that naive, central memory and Treg TCRB repertoires appeared more similar.

What was sequenced were expressed TCRB transcripts, since all of the isolated RNA had been reverse transcribed. The repertoire was sequenced with immunoSEQ multiplex PCR; TCRdb's copy has only in-frame clones and lacks some. The data hold about 710,000 clones, with more than 13% observed a single time. The chain links TRBV5-4 to TRBJ1-2; possible D gene TRBD1, 6 bases. The sample taken for sequencing was naive CD4+ T cells from blood. The clonotype was recovered from a man aged 18 to 29 with type 1 diabetes. This CDR3 is CASSLARTGNYGYTF. Here the CDR3 DNA reads TGTGCCAGCAGCTTGGCCAGAACAGGGAACTATGGCTACACCTTC.